This T cell receptor (beta chain) was found in a study of blood T cells in healthy people across ages. A second PCR of roughly 6 to 12 cycles used a sample-barcoded 5' primer and a J-beta primer mix. TCRdb analysed the 5' RACE reads with MiXCR anew, one entry per CDR3 protein. This repertoire shows fewer than 700,000 distinct CDR3 sequences, 40% to 50% found once; its top ten account for around 30%. Findings and caveats of the study: Estimates based on one million T cells were treated as lower bounds.

This clonotype was detected once. Its antigen is as yet unknown. The junction does not match germline at one end; this may be a read error. The sequenced material came from blood. The source of this sequence is an elderly man in good health.

This chain's CDR3 is CAGSFTGTSSGANVLTF. For the CDR3, the DNA is TGTGCCGGCAGCTTCACAGGCACCAGCTCTGGGGCCAACGTCCTGACTTTC. The V and J genes are TRBV11-2 and TRBJ2-6; maybe TRBD1 (5 bases). The CDR3 has 17 amino acids. CDR1 is SGHAT and CDR2 is FQNNGV in the germline V gene.